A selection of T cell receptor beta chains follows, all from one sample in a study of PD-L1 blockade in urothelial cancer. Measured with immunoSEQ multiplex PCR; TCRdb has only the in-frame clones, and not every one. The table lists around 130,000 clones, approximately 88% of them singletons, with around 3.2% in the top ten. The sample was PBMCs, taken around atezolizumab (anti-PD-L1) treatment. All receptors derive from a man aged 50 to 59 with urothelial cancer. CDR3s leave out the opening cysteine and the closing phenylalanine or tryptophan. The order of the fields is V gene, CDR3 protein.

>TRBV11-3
ASSLEAGQETQY
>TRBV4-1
ASRPAGANQETQY
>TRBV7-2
ASSRRETYEQY
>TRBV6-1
ASSESTGLRSPLH
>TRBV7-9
ASRSLAGEGPKGEQF
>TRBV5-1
ASSLASGAAYEQY
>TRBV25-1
ASRAHPGQGGYEQY
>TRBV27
ASSRPPTSGSFNEQF
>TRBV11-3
ASSLSGAGAEQF
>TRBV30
AWSARQTANYGYT
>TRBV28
ASRPTGGDQPQH
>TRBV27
ASSRLAGAGGEQF
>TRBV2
ASIQGNYGYT